The present TCR beta chain was sequenced within a study of control samples from healthy donors and cancer patients (dated by TCRdb to between 2020 and 2021). To note about this clone: Its cognate antigen has yet to be identified. No much larger clone exists at a distance of one base, and base qualities are not known.

The CDR3 sequence holds 16 residues, the cysteine and phenylalanine included. Only the CDR3 DNA stays, 48 bases, in frame from base 1. Trimming removed 4 bases from V and 9 bases from J; the gene matches leave 15 bases unexplained. CDR1 SGHDT and CDR2 YYEEEE are derived from the germline V gene. The library came from the immunoSEQ multiplex PCR assay. Sourced from immuneACCESS, this table was stored by TCRdb with only in-frame sequences that have V and J called. A share of the clones is absent; for the studies checked, an unresolved V gene accounts for under half, and the remainder has no known explanation. Within this sample are about 150,000 clones, with about 89% of them counted one time only. Together, the top ten hold more than 4% of the sample.

This receptor was identified in a man aged 25-45 years in good health. The sample was blood. The rearranged segments are TRBV5-6 and TRBJ2-7; the junction holds 11 bases that match TRBD1. The bases are TGTGCCAGCAGCCCGGCCGGGACAGGGGGGGATCTCGGGCAGTACTTC. Its protein is CASSPAGTGGDLGQYF.